These 23 T cell receptor beta chains share one sample of origin, sequenced in a study of T cells in Graves' hyperthyroidism and ophthalmopathy. From RNA transcripts, TCR beta CDR3 regions were amplified. In the first-round RT-PCR of the TCR CDR3, the HTBI primer set was used. TCRdb fed the multiplex PCR reads into MiXCR, producing one record per CDR3 protein. This table has over 300,000 distinct CDR3 sequences, about 14% appearing once. The sample consisted of blood. Source of these receptors: a woman aged 60-75 years with Graves' hyperthyroidism.

The gene calls are TRBV12-3 or TRBV12-4 and TRBJ2-7; D could derive from TRBD1 or TRBD2 (5 bases each). Trimming took off 5 bases at V and 3 bases at J, with 14 bases between the two ends. This CDR3 has 14 amino acids. The CDR3 here is CASSTGTPGYEQYF. In nucleotides, the CDR3 is TGTGCCAGCAGTACCGGGACCCCGGGCTACGAGCAGTACTTC.

The rearrangement uses TRBV5-1 and TRBJ2-4; D is possibly TRBD2 (5 bases). Between the trimmed V and J ends, which lost 0 bases and 14 bases, there was a span of 18 bases. This CDR3 is 14 amino acids long. Germline CDR1 SGHRS, CDR2 YFSETQ. CDR3 protein: CASSLATGQLGEYF. CDR3 DNA sequence: TGCGCCAGCAGCTTGGCCACCGGTCAGCTCGGGGAGTACTTC.

The V and J genes are TRBV4-1 and TRBJ2-7, with D perhaps TRBD2 (6 bases). V was cut by 6 bases and J by 0 bases, with 18 bases left in between. The CDR3 is 16 residues long. Germline V gene data show CDR1 as MGHRA and CDR2 as YSYEKL. CDR3 nucleotides: TGCGCCAGCAGTCCAATGTTCCCGGGAGCCTCCTACGAGCAGTACTTC. Amino acid sequence: CASSPMFPGASYEQYF.

The V call is TRBV12-3 or TRBV12-4, the J call TRBJ2-7; D not certain. Deletions cut 4 bases from V and 4 bases from J, with 11 bases between. CDR3 length: 13 amino acids. The CDR3 reads CASSSAPDYEQYF. CDR3 in DNA: TGTGCCAGCAGTTCCGCCCCAGATTACGAGCAGTACTTC.

There are many counts of this clonotype. The chain joins TRBV7-8 to TRBJ2-1; maybe TRBD1 (7 bases). CDR3 length equals 15 residues. Germline assignment: CDR1 SGHVS and CDR2 FQNEAQ. V lost 6 bases, J lost 3 bases, and 15 bases lay in between. The CDR3 DNA follows: TGTGCCAGCAGATCAGGGGGAGGTAACTACAATGAGCAGTTCTTC. Translating gives CASRSGGGNYNEQFF.

This clonotype showed up just a few times. The chain couples TRBV7-2 to TRBJ2-3; the D gene is possibly TRBD2 (5 bases). Germline V CDR1 and CDR2: SGHTA, FQGNSA. The CDR3 is 13 amino acids. The V and J ends lost 5 bases and 2 bases respectively, with 8 bases between them. For the CDR3, the DNA is TGTGCCAGCAGCGACTACTCCACAGATACGCAGTATTTT. It specifies CASSDYSTDTQYF.

This clonotype was recorded many times. This chain joins TRBV28 and TRBJ2-3, with D possibly matching TRBD1 (6 bases). Germline assignment: CDR1 MDHEN and CDR2 SYDVKM. V lost 3 bases and J 6 bases, leaving 13 bases between the germline ends. The CDR3 extends over 14 amino acids. The CDR3 DNA reads as TGTGCCAGCAGTTTGGGACACGGATTCGATACGCAGTATTTT. This codes for CASSLGHGFDTQYF.

This clonotype has a count of ten or more. As DNA, the CDR3 is TGTGCCAGCAGCCCACAGGGGGAAGCTGAGACCCAGTACTTC. Amino acid sequence: CASSPQGEAETQYF. This chain joins TRBV7-3 and TRBJ2-5; 8 bases map to TRBD1. Germline CDR1 reads SGHTA; CDR2 reads FQGTGA. The ends lost 5 bases at V and 5 bases at J; junction bases unmatched: 7. The CDR3 covers 14 residues.

This clonotype was counted ten times or more. The rearrangement links TRBV6-1 to TRBJ1-2; D is uncertain. CDR1 MNHNS and CDR2 SASEGT come from the germline V gene. V was clipped by 5 bases and J by 6 bases, with 13 bases between them. The length of the CDR3 is 13 residues. CDR3 coding DNA: TGTGCCAGCAGTAGAACAGCGCTGCATGGCTACACCTTC. Translation: CASSRTALHGYTF.

This clonotype was seen at least ten times. This chain joins TRBV20-1 and TRBJ1-5, with D possibly TRBD1 on 6 matching bases. V was pared by 4 bases and J by 1 base, with 11 bases between. Per the germline V gene, CDR1 is DFQATT and CDR2 is SNEGSKA (reference sequence). CDR3 size: 14 residues. CDR3 region: CSANDRSSNQPQHF. In DNA form, the CDR3 reads TGCAGTGCTAACGACAGGTCCAGCAATCAGCCCCAGCATTTT.

The chain links TRBV4-1 to TRBJ2-2; D not certain. Germline CDR1 is MGHRA and CDR2 is YSYEKL. This CDR3 region has 14 residues. V lost 0 bases and J 8 bases, leaving 10 bases between the germline ends. In nucleotides, the CDR3 is TGCGCCAGCAGCCAAGAACCAGTCAGGGGGGAGCTGTTTTTT. This translates into CASSQEPVRGELFF.

This clonotype was observed a few times. The chain is built from TRBV20-1 and TRBJ2-3; TRBD2 matches 11 bases. V lost 6 bases, J lost 4 bases, and 9 bases stayed unmatched. Germline CDR1 and CDR2: DFQATT and SNEGSKA (reference sequence). There are 15 residues in the CDR3. The CDR3 protein is CSAHTSSGRPDTQYF. DNA for the CDR3: TGCAGTGCGCACACCTCTAGCGGGAGGCCAGATACGCAGTATTTT.

This clonotype occurred a few times. V usage is TRBV5-5 and J usage is TRBJ1-6, with D tentatively TRBD1 (6 bases). The germline V gene encodes CDR1 SGHKS and CDR2 YYEKEE (reference sequence). V dropped 1 base and J dropped 11 bases, with 16 bases sitting between them. The CDR3 sequence is 15 residues long. CDR3 nucleotide sequence: TGTGCCAGCAGCTTGATCCCAGGGGTGGATCCACCCCTCCACTTT. Its protein is CASSLIPGVDPPLHF.

In this sample, this clonotype turned up many times. The V gene is TRBV7-8, the J gene TRBJ1-4; 9 nucleotides align to TRBD1. J gave up 8 bases and V 1 base, and 8 bases lay outside the gene matches. There are 16 residues in the CDR3. Germline loops: CDR1 SGHVS, CDR2 FQNEAQ. Here the CDR3 DNA reads TGTGCCAGCAGCTTAGGCTGGGGGACAGGGAGGGAAAAACTGTTTTTT. Translating gives CASSLGWGTGREKLFF.

V gene TRBV19 combines with J gene TRBJ2-7; 7 bases align to TRBD1. Germline V gene lookup returns CDR1 LNHDA and CDR2 SQIVND (reference sequence). With 0 bases clipped from V and 3 bases from J, the junction kept 14 bases outside the gene matches. CDR3 length: 18 amino acids. As DNA, the CDR3 is TGTGCCAGTAGTATAGAATACGCGGCCGGGACAGCTAGCTACGAGCAGTACTTC. Protein sequence: CASSIEYAAGTASYEQYF. Based on the CDR3 plus reference TRBV19 and TRBJ2-7, the full variable domain is DGGITQSPKYLFRKEGQNVTLSCEQNLNHDAMYWYRQDPGQGLRLIYYSQIVNDFQKGDIAEGYSVSREKKESFPLTVTSAQKNPTAFYLCASSIEYAAGTASYEQYFGPGTRLTVT.

This clonotype was detected ten times or more. The V gene is TRBV11-1, the J gene TRBJ2-1, with 13 bases identical to TRBD2. V lost 5 bases, J lost 8 bases, and 6 bases stayed unmatched. The CDR3 covers 15 residues. Germline V gene data show CDR1 as SGHAT and CDR2 as FQDESV (reference sequence). CDR3 DNA: TGTGCCAGCAGCCTTACTAGCGGGAGGGTTGATGAGCAGTTCTTC. As protein: CASSLTSGRVDEQFF. Complete variable domain (other parts from reference TRBV11-1 and TRBJ2-1): EAEVAQSPRYKITEKSQAVAFWCDPISGHATLYWYRQILGQGPELLVQFQDESVVDDSQLPKDRFSAERLKGVDSTLKIQPAELGDSAMYLCASSLTSGRVDEQFFGPGTRLTVL.

Many counts were recorded for this clonotype. The genes are TRBV2 and TRBJ2-7; D tentatively fits TRBD1 or TRBD2 (5 bases each). The CDR3 has 16 amino acids. The V end was cut by 6 bases, the J end by 2 bases, with 20 bases between. Germline lookup yields CDR1 SNHLY and CDR2 FYNNEI. The CDR3 reads CASRPASGTDTYEQYF. The CDR3 DNA reads TGTGCCAGCAGACCCGCCTCCGGGACGGACACCTACGAGCAGTACTTC.

This clonotype was recorded only once. The chain employs TRBV10-3 and TRBJ1-5, with 7 bases matching TRBD1. Per germline, CDR1 ENHRY and CDR2 SYGVKD. Trimming cost V 8 bases and J 5 bases; bases outside gene matches: 3. CDR3 length equals 12 residues. This CDR3 reads CAIGQGDQPQHF. The CDR3 DNA is TGTGCCATCGGGCAGGGGGATCAGCCCCAGCATTTT.

The rearrangement links TRBV9 to TRBJ2-3; perhaps TRBD2 as D (6 bases). From germline, CDR1 is SGDLS and CDR2 YYNGEE. The CDR3 runs 14 residues. The V end was cut by 0 bases, the J end by 6 bases, with 11 bases between. CDR3 amino acids: CASSVATSRDTQYF. As DNA, the CDR3 is TGTGCCAGCAGCGTAGCTACTAGCCGGGATACGCAGTATTTT.

This chain connects TRBV6-5 to TRBJ2-2; TRBD1 agrees at 7 bases. Germline trimming cut 0 bases from V and 2 bases from J; bases unmatched to any gene: 3. The germline CDR1 and CDR2 sequences are MNHEY and SVGAGI. CDR3 length: 16 amino acids. CDR3 DNA sequence: TGTGCCAGCAGTTACTCGGGACAGTTAAACACCGGGGAGCTGTTTTTT. The encoded protein is CASSYSGQLNTGELFF.

Of note for this clonotype: Just one base apart from a much larger clone, this may be a read error. The chain joins TRBV6-1 to TRBJ2-1; D gene unclear. Germline values: CDR1 MNHNS, CDR2 SASEGT. The CDR3 extends over 15 amino acids. In DNA, the CDR3 is TGTACCAGCAGTGAAAGCAACCCCGCCTACAATGAGCAGTTCTTC. Residues: CTSSESNPAYNEQFF.

The gene calls are TRBV12-5 and TRBJ2-2, with 10 nucleotides matching TRBD2. The germline gives CDR1 LGHNT, CDR2 FRNRAP. This CDR3 is 13 amino acids long. The CDR3 loop reads CASGRAYTGELFF. For the CDR3, the DNA is TGTGCAAGCGGGAGGGCATATACCGGGGAGCTGTTTTTT. Variable domain in full (rest from reference TRBV12-5 and TRBJ2-2): DARVTQTPRHKVTEMGQEVTMRCQPILGHNTVFWYRQTMMQGLELLAYFRNRAPLDDSGMPKDRFSAEMPDATLATLKIQPSEPRDSAVYFCASGRAYTGELFFGEGSRLTVL.

This clonotype was observed a handful of times. The chain employs TRBV2 and TRBJ2-1; 8 positions match TRBD2. Per the germline V gene, CDR1 is SNHLY and CDR2 is FYNNEI. After removal of 8 bases from V and 9 bases from J, the junction contained 0 bases not matched to a gene. The CDR3 totals 10 residues. In nucleotides, the CDR3 is TGTGCCAGCCGGGAGGGTGAGCAGTTCTTC. This gives the protein CASREGEQFF.